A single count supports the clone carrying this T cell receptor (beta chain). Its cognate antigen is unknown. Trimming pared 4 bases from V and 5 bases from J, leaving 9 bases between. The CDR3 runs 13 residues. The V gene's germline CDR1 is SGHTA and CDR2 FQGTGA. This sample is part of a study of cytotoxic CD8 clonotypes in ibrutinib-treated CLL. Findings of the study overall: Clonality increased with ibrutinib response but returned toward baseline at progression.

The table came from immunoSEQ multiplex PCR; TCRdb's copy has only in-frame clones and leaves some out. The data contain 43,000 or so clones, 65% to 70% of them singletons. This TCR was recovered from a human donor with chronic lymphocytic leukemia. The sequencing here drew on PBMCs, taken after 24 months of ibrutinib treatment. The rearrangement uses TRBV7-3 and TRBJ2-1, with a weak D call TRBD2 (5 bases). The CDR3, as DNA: TGTGCCAGCAGCTCCCTCGGGGACAATGAGCAGTTCTTC. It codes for CASSSLGDNEQFF.